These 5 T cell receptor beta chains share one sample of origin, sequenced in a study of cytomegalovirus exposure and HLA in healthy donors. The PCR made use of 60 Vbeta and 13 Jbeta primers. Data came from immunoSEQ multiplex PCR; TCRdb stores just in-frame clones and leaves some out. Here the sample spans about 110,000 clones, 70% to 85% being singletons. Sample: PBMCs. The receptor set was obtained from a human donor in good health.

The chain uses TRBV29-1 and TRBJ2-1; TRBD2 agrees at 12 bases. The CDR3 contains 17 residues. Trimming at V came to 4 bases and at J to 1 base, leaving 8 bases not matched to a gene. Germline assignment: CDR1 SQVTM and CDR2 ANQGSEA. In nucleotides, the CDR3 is TGCAGCGTTGGGGCTAGCGGGAGGGCCAGGTCCTACAATGAGCAGTTCTTC. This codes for CSVGASGRARSYNEQFF.

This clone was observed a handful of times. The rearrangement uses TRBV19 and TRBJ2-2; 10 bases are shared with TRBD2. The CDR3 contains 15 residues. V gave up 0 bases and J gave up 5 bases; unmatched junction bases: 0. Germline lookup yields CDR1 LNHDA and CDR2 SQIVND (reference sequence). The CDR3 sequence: CASSIDSGRTGELFF. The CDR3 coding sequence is TGTGCCAGTAGTATAGATAGCGGGAGGACCGGGGAGCTGTTTTTT.

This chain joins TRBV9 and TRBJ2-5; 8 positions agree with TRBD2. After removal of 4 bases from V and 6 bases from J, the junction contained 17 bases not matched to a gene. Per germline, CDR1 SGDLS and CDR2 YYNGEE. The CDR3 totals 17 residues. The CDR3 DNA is TGTGCCAGCAGCCCCGGGCCGACTAGCGCCATCGTAAAGACCCAGTACTTC. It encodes CASSPGPTSAIVKTQYF.

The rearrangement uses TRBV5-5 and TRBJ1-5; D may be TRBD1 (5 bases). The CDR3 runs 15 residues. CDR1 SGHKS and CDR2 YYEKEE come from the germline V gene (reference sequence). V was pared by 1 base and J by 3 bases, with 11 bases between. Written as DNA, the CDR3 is TGTGCCAGCAGCTTGAGCGGAGGGGCCAATCAGCCCCAGCATTTT. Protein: CASSLSGGANQPQHF. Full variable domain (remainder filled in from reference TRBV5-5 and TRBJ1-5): DAGVTQSPTHLIKTRGQQVTLRCSPISGHKSVSWYQQVLGQGPQFIFQYYEKEERGRGNFPDRFSARQFPNYSSELNVNALLLGDSALYLCASSLSGGANQPQHFGDGTRLSIL.

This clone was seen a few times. CDR3 sequence reads: CAIRASAGGPGDTQYF. CDR3 nucleotide sequence: TGTGCCATCAGGGCCTCCGCGGGAGGGCCGGGAGATACGCAGTATTTT. V usage is TRBV10-3 and J usage is TRBJ2-3, with TRBD2 matching over 9 bases. The CDR3 runs to 16 residues. Trimming took 6 bases from V and 5 from J; bases not matched to a gene: 12. Per germline, CDR1 ENHRY and CDR2 SYGVKD.